The 23 T cell receptor beta chains reported below all come from one sample, sequenced in a study of T cell responses to AZD1222 COVID-19 vaccine. Sequencing used immunoSEQ multiplex PCR; TCRdb keeps in-frame clones, though not all of them. The sample holds 150,000 or so clones, around 89% seen once. The source was peripheral blood, collected on day 0 of AZD1222 vaccination. The receptors come from an adult in good health.

This clone was seen only once. The chain couples TRBV19 to TRBJ1-1; 10 bases agree with TRBD1. This CDR3 region has 14 residues. Unmatched junction bases numbered 4, after V lost 5 bases and J lost 4 bases. The germline V gene has CDR1 LNHDA and CDR2 SQIVND (reference sequence). Written as DNA, the CDR3 is TGTGCCAGTAGTTTAGGGACAGGGGCCACTGAAGCTTTCTTT. As protein: CASSLGTGATEAFF.

V and J are TRBV28 and TRBJ2-7; 7 positions agree with TRBD2. The CDR3 has 14 amino acids. The germline CDR1 and CDR2 sequences are MDHEN and SYDVKM. The junction had 9 bases not matched to a gene; V was cut back by 10 bases and J by 0 bases. CDR3 sequence: CATDGGGSSYEQYF. The CDR3 coding sequence is TGTGCCACCGACGGGGGAGGGAGCTCCTACGAGCAGTACTTC.

The chain's CDR3 is CASSLAGRETEAFF. The CDR3 DNA reads as TGCGCCAGCAGCTTGGCCGGCAGGGAAACTGAAGCTTTCTTT. This chain joins TRBV5-1 and TRBJ1-1, with D possibly being TRBD1 (5 bases). V was shortened by 0 bases and J by 5 bases, with 11 bases between the two germline ends. The CDR3 is 14 residues long. Germline V gene sequence: CDR1 SGHRS, CDR2 YFSETQ.

This clone has just one count. The chain is built from TRBV5-6 and TRBJ2-7, with 11 bases fitting TRBD1. The V gene's germline CDR1 is SGHDT and CDR2 YYEEEE. The CDR3 spans 15 residues. The ends lost 4 bases at V and 6 bases at J; junction bases unmatched: 9. DNA of the CDR3: TGTGCCAGCAGCCCCCGGCGGACAGGGGGCTCCGAGCAGTACTTC. As protein: CASSPRRTGGSEQYF.

The rearrangement joins TRBV7-9 to TRBJ1-6, with D hard to call. Trimming pared 1 base from V and 16 bases from J, leaving 11 bases between. Germline CDR1 is SEHNR and CDR2 is FQNEAQ (reference sequence). There are 12 residues in the CDR3. DNA for the CDR3: TGTGCCAGCAGCTTAGGGCTCCAGAGTCTCCACTTT. It specifies CASSLGLQSLHF.

This clone appeared a single time. The chain is built from TRBV10-3 and TRBJ2-7; TRBD1 is a possible D gene (7 bases). This CDR3 is built from 14 residues. V lost 0 bases, J lost 3 bases, and 9 bases lay in between. Germline V lookup: CDR1 ENHRY, CDR2 SYGVKD. CDR3 coding DNA: TGTGCCATCAGTGAGTCCCAGGGGGGCTACGAGCAGTACTTC. It is translated as CAISESQGGYEQYF.

This clone is a singleton in its sample. The rearrangement joins TRBV6-2 or TRBV6-3 to TRBJ2-2; D gene unclear. The germline V gene has CDR1 MNHEY and CDR2 SVGEGT. The CDR3 covers 15 residues. Between the trimmed V and J ends, which lost 2 bases and 6 bases, there was a span of 13 bases. In nucleotides, the CDR3 is TGTGCCAGCAGTTACGGCCTAGGCATGGCCGGGGAGCTGTTTTTT. It encodes CASSYGLGMAGELFF.

The chain uses TRBV21-1 and TRBJ1-4. TRBV21-1 is an annotated pseudogene. CDR3 length: 10 amino acids. The CDR3 DNA reads as TGTGCCAGCACCCGGGGAAAACTGTTTTTT. It yields the protein CASTRGKLFF.

This clone has more than one count but fewer than ten. The genes are TRBV11-2 and TRBJ1-2; D not resolved. This CDR3 is built from 14 residues. The V gene's germline CDR1 is SGHAT and CDR2 FQNNGV. Trimming took off 5 bases at V and 4 bases at J, with 14 bases between the two ends. The CDR3 is CASSPESWAYGYTF. The CDR3 bases are TGTGCCAGCAGCCCGGAATCGTGGGCCTATGGCTACACCTTC.

The chain carries TRBV19 and TRBJ1-5; tentatively, D is TRBD1 (6 bases). Trimming took off 9 bases at V and 1 base at J, with 19 bases between the two ends. The CDR3 consists of 16 residues. Per the germline V gene, CDR1 is LNHDA and CDR2 is SQIVND (reference sequence). The CDR3 region is CARQDTGLESNQPQHF. Written as DNA, the CDR3 is TGTGCCAGACAAGACACAGGGCTGGAAAGCAATCAGCCCCAGCATTTT.

CDR3 amino acids: CASSLQGRSSYEQYF. CDR3 nucleotide sequence: TGTGCCAGCAGCTTACAGGGACGGAGCTCCTACGAGCAGTACTTC. The rearrangement uses TRBV7-9 and TRBJ2-7; D might be TRBD1 or TRBD2, each matching 5 bases. This CDR3 is built from 15 residues. The germline V and J ends were trimmed by 2 bases and 0 bases, with 11 bases remaining between them. Germline CDR1 is SEHNR and CDR2 is FQNEAQ (reference sequence).

This clone came up once. The chain uses TRBV2 and TRBJ1-5; TRBD1 matches 7 bases. From germline, CDR1 is SNHLY and CDR2 FYNNEI. Trimming removed 8 bases from V and 1 base from J; junction bases left unmatched: 5. This CDR3 is built from 14 residues. This chain's CDR3 is CASRSGQSNQPQHF. The CDR3 region has the DNA TGTGCCAGCCGTTCGGGACAGAGCAATCAGCCCCAGCATTTT.

The rearrangement joins TRBV10-2 to TRBJ1-5, with D perhaps TRBD1 (6 bases). Per the germline V gene, CDR1 is WSHSY and CDR2 is SAAADI. This CDR3 is built from 17 residues. V was trimmed by 0 bases and J by 0 bases, leaving 12 bases between them. The CDR3 nucleotides are TGCGCCAGCAGTGAGTCGATAGGGGGTTATAGCAATCAGCCCCAGCATTTT. It encodes CASSESIGGYSNQPQHF.

The V call is TRBV28, the J call TRBJ1-2; D is uncertain. The CDR3 loop spans 12 amino acids. Germline CDR1 MDHEN, CDR2 SYDVKM. V was shortened by 5 bases and J by 0 bases, with 4 bases between the two germline ends. The CDR3 sequence is CASSTANYGYTF. The CDR3 DNA reads TGTGCCAGCAGTACTGCTAACTATGGCTACACCTTC.

V gene TRBV5-1 combines with J gene TRBJ1-1; D is ambiguous. Germline assignment: CDR1 SGHRS and CDR2 YFSETQ. Between the trimmed V and J ends, which lost 3 bases and 5 bases, there was a span of 11 bases. There are 13 residues in the CDR3. This CDR3 reads CASSWAPGTEAFF. The CDR3, as DNA: TGCGCCAGCAGCTGGGCCCCGGGTACTGAAGCTTTCTTT.

The chain recombines TRBV6-2 or TRBV6-3 with TRBJ2-5, with TRBD2 matching 9 bases. CDR1 and CDR2 from the germline V gene are MNHEY and SVGEGT. V was pared by 0 bases and J by 9 bases, with 8 bases of the junction left unmatched. This CDR3 is 15 amino acids long. The CDR3 reads CASSYSLGTSTPQYF. DNA for the CDR3: TGTGCCAGCAGTTACTCGCTGGGGACTAGCACTCCCCAGTACTTC.

The chain carries TRBV4-1 and TRBJ2-7; 15 bases align to TRBD2. This CDR3 is built from 16 residues. Looked up from germline, CDR1 is MGHRA and CDR2 is YSYEKL. V lost 5 bases, J lost 1 base, and 3 bases stayed unmatched. CDR3 loop: CASSVGLAGGSYEQYF. The DNA for the CDR3 is TGCGCCAGCAGCGTGGGACTAGCGGGGGGTTCCTACGAGCAGTACTTC.

V and J are TRBV15 and TRBJ1-3; D remains ambiguous. Germline V CDR1 and CDR2: LNHNV, YYDKDF (reference sequence). Trimming removed 1 base from V and 0 bases from J, with 7 bases in between. CDR3 length: 15 amino acids. Here the CDR3 reads CATSRAVGSGNTIYF. The CDR3 DNA sequence: TGTGCCACCAGCAGAGCGGTCGGCTCTGGAAACACCATATATTTT.

The genes are TRBV3-1 (or the pseudogene TRBV3-2) and TRBJ2-1, with D perhaps TRBD2 (5 bases). The germline V gene has CDR1 LGHDT and CDR2 YNNKEL (reference sequence). V lost 2 bases to trimming and J lost 2 bases, with 10 bases between them. CDR3 length: 15 residues. The CDR3 coding sequence is TGTGCCAGCAGCCAATGGCTCGGGGCCTACAATGAGCAGTTCTTC. Amino acid sequence: CASSQWLGAYNEQFF.

The rearrangement joins TRBV5-4 to TRBJ2-5; possibly TRBD2 for D (7 bases). The V end was cut by 2 bases, the J end by 7 bases, with 21 bases between. CDR1 and CDR2 (germline): SGHNT, YYREEE (reference sequence). This CDR3 comprises 16 residues. The CDR3: CASSFPSGGRGGTQYF. CDR3 nucleotides: TGTGCCAGCAGCTTCCCGTCGGGGGGCCGTGGGGGGACCCAGTACTTC.

V is TRBV5-1 and J is TRBJ1-1; no firm D call. CDR1 and CDR2 from the germline V gene are SGHRS and YFSETQ. The V and J ends lost 0 bases and 1 base respectively, with 7 bases between them. CDR3 length equals 14 residues. CDR3 residues: CASSLGTENTEAFF. CDR3 DNA sequence: TGCGCCAGCAGCTTGGGAACAGAGAACACTGAAGCTTTCTTT.

This rearrangement joins TRBV28 to TRBJ2-6; possible D gene TRBD1, 6 bases. V lost 8 bases, J lost 5 bases, and 13 bases lay in between. This CDR3 contains 14 residues. Germline assignment: CDR1 MDHEN and CDR2 SYDVKM. The CDR3 region is CASSGALRANVLTF. The CDR3 bases are TGTGCCAGCTCAGGGGCCCTGAGGGCCAACGTCCTGACTTTC.

CDR3 residues: CASSQLSGSGTGDEQFF. The DNA for the CDR3 is TGTGCCAGCAGCCAACTATCCGGTAGCGGGACGGGGGATGAGCAGTTCTTC. The chain carries TRBV3-1 (or the pseudogene TRBV3-2) and TRBJ2-1; TRBD2 aligns across 8 bases. The CDR3 loop spans 17 amino acids. V gave up 2 bases and J gave up 8 bases; unmatched junction bases: 14. The germline gives CDR1 LGHDT, CDR2 YNNKEL (reference sequence).